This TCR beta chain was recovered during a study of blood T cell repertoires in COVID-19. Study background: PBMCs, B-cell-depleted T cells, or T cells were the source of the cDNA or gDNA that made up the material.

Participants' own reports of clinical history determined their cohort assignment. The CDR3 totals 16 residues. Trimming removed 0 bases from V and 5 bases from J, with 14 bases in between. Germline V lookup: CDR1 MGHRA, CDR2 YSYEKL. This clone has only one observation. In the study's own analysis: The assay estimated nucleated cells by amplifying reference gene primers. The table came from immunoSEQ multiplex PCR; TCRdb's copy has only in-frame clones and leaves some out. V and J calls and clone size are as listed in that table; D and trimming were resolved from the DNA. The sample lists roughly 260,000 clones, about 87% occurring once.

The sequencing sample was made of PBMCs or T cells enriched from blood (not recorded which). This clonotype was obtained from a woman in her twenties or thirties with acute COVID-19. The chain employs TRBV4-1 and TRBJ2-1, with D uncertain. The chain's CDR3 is CASSQEGTGFDNEQFF. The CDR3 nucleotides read TGCGCCAGCAGCCAAGAAGGCACCGGGTTTGACAATGAGCAGTTCTTC.